This TCR beta chain was obtained from a study of blood T cell repertoires in COVID-19. Overall study: Acute and convalescent COVID-19 samples came from the United States, Italy and Spain.

Libraries were prepared by immunoSEQ multiplex PCR; TCRdb keeps only in-frame clonotypes and omits some of them. The repertoire holds hundreds of thousands of clones, roughly 90% seen once, with 4% to 5.5% in the top ten. Germline CDR1 and CDR2: SGHTA and FQGNSA. Trimming took 3 bases from V and 2 from J, leaving 11 bases between them. The CDR3 spans 14 residues. The clonotype originates from a woman aged 30 to 39 with acute or convalescent COVID-19. The chain links TRBV7-2 to TRBJ2-7, with D possibly being TRBD2 (5 bases). The material sequenced was peripheral blood. The DNA of the CDR3 is TGTGCCAGCAGCTTGCGGGCCCCAACCTACGAGCAGTACTTC. Translation: CASSLRAPTYEQYF.